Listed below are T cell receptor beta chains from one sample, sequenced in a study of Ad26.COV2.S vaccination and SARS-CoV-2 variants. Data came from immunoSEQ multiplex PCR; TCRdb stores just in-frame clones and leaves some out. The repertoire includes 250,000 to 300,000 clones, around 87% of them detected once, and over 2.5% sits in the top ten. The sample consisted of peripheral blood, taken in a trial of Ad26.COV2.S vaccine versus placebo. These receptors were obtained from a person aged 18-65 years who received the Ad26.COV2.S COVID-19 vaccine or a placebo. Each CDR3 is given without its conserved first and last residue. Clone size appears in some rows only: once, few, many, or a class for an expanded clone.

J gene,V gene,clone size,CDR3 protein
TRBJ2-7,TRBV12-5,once,ASGAAFYEQY
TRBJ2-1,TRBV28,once,ASNSRLASYNEQF
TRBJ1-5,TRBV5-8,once,ASSFGGSNQPQH
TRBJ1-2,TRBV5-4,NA,ASSPLGQGHGYT
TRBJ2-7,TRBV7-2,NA,ASSLVPPPRVGCEQY
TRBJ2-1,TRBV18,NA,ASSSRGTGRYNEQF
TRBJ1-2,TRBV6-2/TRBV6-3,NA,ASSYSAVPQGYT
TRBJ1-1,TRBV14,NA,ASSQGSVTAGAF
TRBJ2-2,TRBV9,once,ASSLGLNTGELF
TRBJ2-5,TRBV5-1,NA,ASSFMGGGQETQY
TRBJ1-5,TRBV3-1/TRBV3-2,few,ASSQGSIHNQPQH
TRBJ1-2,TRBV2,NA,ASTVGDLYGYT
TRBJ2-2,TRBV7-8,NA,ASNLGQGRTGELF
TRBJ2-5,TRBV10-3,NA,AISESVVVAGTQETQY
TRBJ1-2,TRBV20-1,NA,SAPDWNGYT
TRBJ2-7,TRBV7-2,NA,ASRPTSGFPYEQY
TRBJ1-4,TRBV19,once,ASIVDRGTNEKLF
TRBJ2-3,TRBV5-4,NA,ASSEGASTVQDTQY
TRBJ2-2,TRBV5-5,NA,ASSVIPGWLGGELF
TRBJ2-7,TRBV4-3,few,ASSQWELRGHEQY
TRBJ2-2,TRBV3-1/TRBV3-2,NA,ASSQQGNTGELF
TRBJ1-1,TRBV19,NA,ASTRTGTNTEAF
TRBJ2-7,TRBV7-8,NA,ASGQGGSYEQY
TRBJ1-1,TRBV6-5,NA,ASSTNWDTEAF
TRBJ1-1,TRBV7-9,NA,ASSLETGGVETEAF
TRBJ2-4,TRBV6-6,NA,ASSYGSVRAKNIQY
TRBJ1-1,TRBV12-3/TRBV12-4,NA,ASRLRLDTEAF
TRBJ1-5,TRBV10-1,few,ASSAASYQPQH
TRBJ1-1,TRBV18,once,ASSPGQGTTEAF
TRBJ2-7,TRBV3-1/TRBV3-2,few,ASSHGSGHYEQY
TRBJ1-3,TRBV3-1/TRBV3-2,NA,ASSQGQYSGNTIY
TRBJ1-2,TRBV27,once,ASSPREGYGYT
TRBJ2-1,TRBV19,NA,ASSIGGSSGNEQF
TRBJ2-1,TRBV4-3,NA,ASSQDIRQIDEQF
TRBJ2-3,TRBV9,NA,ASSVSSYGTDTQY
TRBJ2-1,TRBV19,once,ASSIGRKTSYNEQF
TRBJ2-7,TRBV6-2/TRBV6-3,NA,ASSYLLGGFLDEQY
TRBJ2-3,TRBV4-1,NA,ASSRGLAPDTQY
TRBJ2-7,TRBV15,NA,ATSRGASGYEQY
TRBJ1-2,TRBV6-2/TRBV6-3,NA,ASSDDAYGYT
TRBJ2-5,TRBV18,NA,ASSRGTGGETQY
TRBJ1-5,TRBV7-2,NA,ASSLIVARNQPQH
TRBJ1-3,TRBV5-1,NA,ASSYFSRSTIY
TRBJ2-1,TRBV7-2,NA,ASSPGGSGGSSYNEQF